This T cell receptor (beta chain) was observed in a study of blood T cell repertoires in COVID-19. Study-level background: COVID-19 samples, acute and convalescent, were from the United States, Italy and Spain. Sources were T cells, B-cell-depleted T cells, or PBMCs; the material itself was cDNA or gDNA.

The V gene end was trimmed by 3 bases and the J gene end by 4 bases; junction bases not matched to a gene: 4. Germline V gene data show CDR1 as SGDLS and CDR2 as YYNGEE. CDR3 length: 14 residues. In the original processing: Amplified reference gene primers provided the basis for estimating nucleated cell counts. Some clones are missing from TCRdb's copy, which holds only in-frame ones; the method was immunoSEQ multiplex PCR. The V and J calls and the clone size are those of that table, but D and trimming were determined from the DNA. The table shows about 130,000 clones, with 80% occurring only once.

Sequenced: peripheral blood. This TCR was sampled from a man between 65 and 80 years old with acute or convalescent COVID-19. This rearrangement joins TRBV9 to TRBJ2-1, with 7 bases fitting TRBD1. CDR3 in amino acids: CASSARDSYNEQFF. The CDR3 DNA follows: TGTGCCAGCAGCGCCCGGGACAGTTACAATGAGCAGTTCTTC. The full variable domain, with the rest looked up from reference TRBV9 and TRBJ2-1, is DSGVTQTPKHLITATGQRVTLRCSPRSGDLSVYWYQQSLDQGLQFLIQYYNGEERAKGNILERFSAQQFPDLHSELNLSSLELGDSALYFCASSARDSYNEQFFGPGTRLTVL.